Presented here are 20 T cell receptor beta chains from one specimen sequenced in a study of blood T cell repertoires in COVID-19. Data came from immunoSEQ multiplex PCR; TCRdb stores just in-frame clones and leaves some out. The sample holds 270,000 or so clones, approximately 84% seen once. Sequencing was done on a sample of PBMCs or T cells enriched from blood (not recorded which). These receptors all stem from a man in his fifties or sixties who had recovered from COVID-19.

The chain employs TRBV19 and TRBJ2-7; TRBD1 agrees at 8 bases. After removal of 5 bases from V and 7 bases from J, the junction contained 10 bases not matched to a gene. The germline V gene has CDR1 LNHDA and CDR2 SQIVND (reference sequence). The CDR3 length is 14 residues. DNA of the CDR3: TGTGCCAGTAGTCCTCGACAGGGGTCGGGGGAGCAGTACTTC. This sequence encodes CASSPRQGSGEQYF. Looking up the rest from reference TRBV19 and TRBJ2-7 gives the full variable domain: DGGITQSPKYLFRKEGQNVTLSCEQNLNHDAMYWYRQDPGQGLRLIYYSQIVNDFQKGDIAEGYSVSREKKESFPLTVTSAQKNPTAFYLCASSPRQGSGEQYFGPGTRLTVT.

V gene TRBV27 combines with J gene TRBJ2-1, with D tentatively TRBD2 (10 bases). Looked up from germline, CDR1 is MNHEY and CDR2 is SMNVEV (reference sequence). This CDR3 is built from 17 residues. V lost 7 bases to trimming and J lost 9 bases, with 28 bases between them. CDR3 amino acids: CASNRGQWGLAFGEQFF. CDR3 in DNA: TGTGCCAGCAACAGGGGGCAGTGGGGACTAGCGTTCGGTGAGCAGTTCTTC.

This clone was counted a few times. The rearrangement links TRBV11-2 to TRBJ1-3, with 8 bases aligning to TRBD1. Germline V gives CDR1 SGHAT, CDR2 FQNNGV. The J segment lost 8 bases and the V segment lost 7 bases, leaving 10 bases of the junction unmatched. The CDR3 contains 14 residues. Here the CDR3 reads CASTVSYRGDTIYF. CDR3 DNA sequence: TGTGCCAGCACCGTCTCTTACAGGGGGGACACCATATATTTT.

The genes are TRBV29-1 and TRBJ1-4; D may be TRBD1 (6 bases). The V gene lost 3 bases and the J gene lost 8 bases, with 16 bases spanning the gap. The CDR3 is made up of 14 amino acids. Germline-derived CDR1 and CDR2 are SQVTM and ANQGSEA. The CDR3 DNA reads as TGCAGCGTTGAGAACAGGGAGTCACCGGAAAAACTGTTTTTT. Amino acid sequence: CSVENRESPEKLFF.

V and J are TRBV19 and TRBJ2-4, with a possible D match to TRBD1 (7 bases). Trimming removed 8 bases from V and 1 base from J, with 30 bases in between. Looked up from germline, CDR1 is LNHDA and CDR2 is SQIVND (reference sequence). CDR3 length: 20 residues. The CDR3: CASGLSTGQGGAAAKNIQYF. The DNA for the CDR3 is TGTGCCAGTGGCCTGTCGACCGGGCAGGGGGGCGCCGCGGCCAAAAACATTCAGTACTTC.

The chain couples TRBV2 to TRBJ2-1; tentatively, D is TRBD2 (6 bases). With 8 bases removed from V and 8 bases from J, the gap between germline ends came to 10 bases. Germline V lookup: CDR1 SNHLY, CDR2 FYNNEI. The CDR3 totals 11 residues. The CDR3 region has the DNA TGTGCCAGCGGCCCGGGAGATGAGCAGTTCTTC. It is translated as CASGPGDEQFF.

The chain couples TRBV4-1 to TRBJ1-5; no clear D gene. CDR1 and CDR2 from the germline V gene are MGHRA and YSYEKL. CDR3 length equals 16 residues. V shed 0 bases and J shed 7 bases, with 16 bases lying between them. The CDR3, as DNA: TGCGCCAGCAGCCAAGAAGGTTCGGGGATTATGCAGCCCCAGCATTTT. Translating it yields CASSQEGSGIMQPQHF.

The genes are TRBV12-3 or TRBV12-4 and TRBJ1-5; no firm D call. The V and J ends lost 10 bases and 3 bases respectively, with 13 bases between them. The CDR3 length is 13 residues. The CDR3 DNA follows: TGTGCCATTACGACGGGAGTCAATCAGCCCCAGCATTTT. Protein sequence: CAITTGVNQPQHF.

The chain uses TRBV7-9 and TRBJ2-3, with unresolved D. Germline loops: CDR1 SEHNR, CDR2 FQNEAQ (reference sequence). The CDR3 consists of 12 residues. V gave up 5 bases and J gave up 3 bases, with 6 bases separating them. CDR3 protein: CASSPETDTQYF. The CDR3, as DNA: TGTGCCAGCAGCCCGGAGACAGATACGCAGTATTTT.

With regard to this clone: Mismatch with germline at one junction end may stem from a read error. The chain joins TRBV27 to TRBJ1-1; possible D gene TRBD1, 5 bases. The CDR3 has 16 residues. CDR1 and CDR2 (germline): MNHEY, SMNVEV (reference sequence). CDR3 sequence reads: CTSSPLGQAPNTEAFF. CDR3 DNA sequence: TGTACCAGCAGTCCTTTGGGGCAGGCTCCGAACACTGAAGCTTTCTTT.

The rearrangement uses TRBV2 and TRBJ2-7; perhaps TRBD2 as D (6 bases). Germline V gene sequence: CDR1 SNHLY, CDR2 FYNNEI. Trimming pared 10 bases from V and 4 bases from J, leaving 17 bases between. The CDR3 length is 13 residues. In nucleotides, the CDR3 is TGTGCCACCCTGGGGGGTCCCCCGTACGAGCAGTACTTC. This gives the protein CATLGGPPYEQYF.

This clone was detected only a few times. The chain recombines TRBV5-1 with TRBJ2-7; TRBD1 agrees at 7 bases. Germline trimming cut 4 bases from V and 0 bases from J; bases unmatched to any gene: 7. This CDR3 region has 15 residues. Germline V gene data show CDR1 as SGHRS and CDR2 as YFSETQ. The CDR3 here is CASSHPDRNSYEQYF. The DNA of the CDR3 is TGCGCCAGCAGCCACCCGGACAGGAACTCCTACGAGCAGTACTTC.

The V and J genes are TRBV18 and TRBJ2-1; 10 nucleotides line up with TRBD1. Germline trimming cut 2 bases from V and 12 bases from J; bases unmatched to any gene: 7. CDR3 length: 14 residues. CDR1 and CDR2 from the germline V gene are KGHSH and LQKENI. CDR3: CASSPGTGVSRQFF. The CDR3 coding sequence is TGTGCCAGCTCACCAGGGACAGGGGTTTCGCGGCAGTTCTTC.

J is TRBJ1-5 and V is TRBV19; 7 bases are a match to TRBD1. The CDR3 extends over 15 amino acids. Germline V CDR1 and CDR2: LNHDA, SQIVND (reference sequence). V dropped 6 bases and J dropped 2; count of bases not matched to a gene: 7. CDR3 DNA: TGTGCCAGTAGCCCCGGACAGGTAGGCAATCAGCCCCAGCATTTT. It codes for CASSPGQVGNQPQHF.

This chain connects TRBV3-1 (or the pseudogene TRBV3-2) to TRBJ2-1, with 8 bases aligning to TRBD1. CDR1 and CDR2 (germline): LGHDT, YNNKEL (reference sequence). The ends lost 5 bases at V and 4 bases at J; junction bases unmatched: 4. This CDR3 has 14 amino acids. The CDR3 DNA follows: TGTGCCAGCAGCATGGACAGGGAGTACAATGAGCAGTTCTTC. Translating it yields CASSMDREYNEQFF.

The chain carries TRBV10-2 and TRBJ1-6; D ambiguous. Trimming shortened V by 0 bases and J by 6 bases, and 21 bases separated the two germline ends. The germline CDR1 and CDR2 sequences are WSHSY and SAAADI. This CDR3 contains 19 residues. The CDR3 is CASSESLAVRHRGNSPLHF. The DNA for the CDR3 is TGCGCCAGCAGTGAGTCTTTGGCTGTGCGGCACCGAGGTAATTCACCCCTCCACTTT.

This clone has a single count. V usage is TRBV28 and J usage is TRBJ2-7; tentatively, D is TRBD1 (6 bases). Deletions cut 5 bases from V and 4 bases from J, with 21 bases between. CDR1 and CDR2 (germline): MDHEN, SYDVKM. This CDR3 spans 16 amino acids. CDR3 coding DNA: TGTGCCAGCAGTACTTCAATCGGACAGAGAAGGTACGAGCAGTACTTC. This gives the protein CASSTSIGQRRYEQYF. Variable domain in full (rest from reference TRBV28 and TRBJ2-7): DVKVTQSSRYLVKRTGEKVFLECVQDMDHENMFWYRQDPGLGLRLIYFSYDVKMKEKGDIPEGYSVSREKKERFSLILESASTNQTSMYLCASSTSIGQRRYEQYFGPGTRLTVT.

The chain is built from TRBV11-2 and TRBJ1-2, with D possibly being TRBD1 (5 bases). The V end was cut by 0 bases, the J end by 6 bases, with 17 bases between. CDR3 length: 16 amino acids. Germline CDR1 reads SGHAT; CDR2 reads FQNNGV. CDR3 loop: CASSLDQGWRGDGYTF. As DNA, the CDR3 is TGTGCCAGCAGCTTAGATCAAGGCTGGCGGGGGGATGGCTACACCTTC.

This clone was observed once. This sequence joins TRBV2 and TRBJ2-2, with 8 positions matching TRBD1. Trimming cost V 7 bases and J 1 base; bases outside gene matches: 5. CDR3 length: 15 amino acids. Germline V gene sequence: CDR1 SNHLY, CDR2 FYNNEI. The CDR3 DNA sequence: TGTGCCAGCAAGACCGGGACAGGGAACACCGGGGAGCTGTTTTTT. Protein: CASKTGTGNTGELFF.

The chain employs TRBV27 and TRBJ2-1; 9 positions agree with TRBD2. The J segment lost 6 bases and the V segment lost 6 bases, leaving 12 bases of the junction unmatched. This CDR3 is 16 amino acids long. Per the germline V gene, CDR1 is MNHEY and CDR2 is SMNVEV (reference sequence). In nucleotides, the CDR3 is TGTGCCAGCAGCTACCTTCAAGCGGGGGGAGGCAATGAGCAGTTCTTC. Protein sequence: CASSYLQAGGGNEQFF.